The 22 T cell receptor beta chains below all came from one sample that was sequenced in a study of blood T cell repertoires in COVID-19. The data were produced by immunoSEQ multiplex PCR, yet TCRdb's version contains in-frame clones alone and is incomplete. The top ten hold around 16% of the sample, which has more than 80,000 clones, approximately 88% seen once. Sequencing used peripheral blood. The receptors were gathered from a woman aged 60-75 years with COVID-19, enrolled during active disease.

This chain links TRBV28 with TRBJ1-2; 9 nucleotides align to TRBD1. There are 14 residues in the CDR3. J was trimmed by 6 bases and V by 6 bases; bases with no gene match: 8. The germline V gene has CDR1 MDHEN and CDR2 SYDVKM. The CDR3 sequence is CASSTGTGQDGYTF. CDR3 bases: TGTGCCAGCAGCACCGGGACAGGGCAGGATGGCTACACCTTC.

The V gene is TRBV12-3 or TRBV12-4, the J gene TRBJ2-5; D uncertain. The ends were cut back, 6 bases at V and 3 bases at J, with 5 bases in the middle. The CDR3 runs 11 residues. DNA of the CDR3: TGTGCCAGCAGCCAGGAAGAGACCCAGTACTTC. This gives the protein CASSQEETQYF.

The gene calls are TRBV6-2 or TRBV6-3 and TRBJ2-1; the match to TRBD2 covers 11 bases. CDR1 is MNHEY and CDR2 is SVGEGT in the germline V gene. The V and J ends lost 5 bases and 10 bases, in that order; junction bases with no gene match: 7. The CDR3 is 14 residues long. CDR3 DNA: TGTGCCAGCAGTGCACTTGGACTAGCGGGCGAGCAGTTCTTC. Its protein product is CASSALGLAGEQFF.

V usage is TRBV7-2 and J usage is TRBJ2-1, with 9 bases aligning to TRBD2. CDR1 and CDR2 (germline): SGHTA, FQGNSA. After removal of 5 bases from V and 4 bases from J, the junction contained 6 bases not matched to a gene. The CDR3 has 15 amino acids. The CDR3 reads CASSPRGGYYNEQFF. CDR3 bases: TGTGCCAGCAGCCCGCGGGGGGGATATTACAATGAGCAGTTCTTC.

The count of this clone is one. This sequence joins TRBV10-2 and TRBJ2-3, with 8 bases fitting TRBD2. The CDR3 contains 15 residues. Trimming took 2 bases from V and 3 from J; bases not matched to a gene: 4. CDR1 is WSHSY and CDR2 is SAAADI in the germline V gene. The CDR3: CASSEGSGVTDTQYF. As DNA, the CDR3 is TGCGCCAGCAGTGAGGGTAGCGGGGTAACAGATACGCAGTATTTT.

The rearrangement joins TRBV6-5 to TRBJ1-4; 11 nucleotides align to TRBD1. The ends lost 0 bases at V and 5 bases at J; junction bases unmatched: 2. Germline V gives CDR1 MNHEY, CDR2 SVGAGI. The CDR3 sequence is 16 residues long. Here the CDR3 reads CASSYSGTGGNEKLFF. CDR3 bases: TGTGCCAGCAGTTACTCGGGGACAGGGGGGAATGAAAAACTGTTTTTT.

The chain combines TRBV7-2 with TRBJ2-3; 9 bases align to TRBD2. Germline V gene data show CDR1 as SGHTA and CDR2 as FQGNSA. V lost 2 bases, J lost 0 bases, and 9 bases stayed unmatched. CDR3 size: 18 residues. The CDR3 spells CASSLRAGGKTSTDTQYF. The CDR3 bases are TGTGCCAGCAGCTTACGAGCGGGGGGTAAAACTAGCACAGATACGCAGTATTTT.

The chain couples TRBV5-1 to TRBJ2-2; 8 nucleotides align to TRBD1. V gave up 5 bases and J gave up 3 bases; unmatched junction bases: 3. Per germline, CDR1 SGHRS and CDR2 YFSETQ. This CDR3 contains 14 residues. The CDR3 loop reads CASSGQGDTGELFF. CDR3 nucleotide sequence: TGCGCCAGCAGTGGACAGGGTGACACCGGGGAGCTGTTTTTT. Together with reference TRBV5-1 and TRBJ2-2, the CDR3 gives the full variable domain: KAGVTQTPRYLIKTRGQQVTLSCSPISGHRSVSWYQQTPGQGLQFLFEYFSETQRNKGNFPGRFSGRQFSNSRSEMNVSTLELGDSALYLCASSGQGDTGELFFGEGSRLTVL.

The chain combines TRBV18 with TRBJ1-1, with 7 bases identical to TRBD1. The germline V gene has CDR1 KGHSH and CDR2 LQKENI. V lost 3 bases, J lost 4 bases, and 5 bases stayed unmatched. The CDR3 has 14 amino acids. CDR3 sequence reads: CASSPSAGGTEAFF. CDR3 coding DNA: TGTGCCAGCTCACCTTCGGCAGGGGGCACTGAAGCTTTCTTT. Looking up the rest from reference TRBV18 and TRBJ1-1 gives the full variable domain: NAGVMQNPRHLVRRRGQEARLRCSPMKGHSHVYWYRQLPEEGLKFMVYLQKENIIDESGMPKERFSAEFPKEGPSILRIQQVVRGDSAAYFCASSPSAGGTEAFFGQGTRLTVV.

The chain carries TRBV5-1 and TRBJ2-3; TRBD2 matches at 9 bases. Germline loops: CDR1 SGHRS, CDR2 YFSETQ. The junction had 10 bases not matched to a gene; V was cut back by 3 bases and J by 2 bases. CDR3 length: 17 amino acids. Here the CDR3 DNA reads TGCGCCAGCAGCTCGGGCATAGCGGGGGCCCCCACAGATACGCAGTATTTT. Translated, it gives CASSSGIAGAPTDTQYF.

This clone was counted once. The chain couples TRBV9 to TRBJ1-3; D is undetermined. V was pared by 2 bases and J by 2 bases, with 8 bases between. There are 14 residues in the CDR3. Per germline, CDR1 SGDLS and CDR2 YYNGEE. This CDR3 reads CASSVEGTGNTIYF. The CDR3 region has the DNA TGTGCCAGCAGCGTGGAGGGTACTGGAAACACCATATATTTT.

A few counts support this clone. The CDR3 DNA is TGTGCCAGCAGTGTTGAGCGGGGGGGGAACTACGAGCAGTACTTC. Protein product: CASSVERGGNYEQYF. V usage is TRBV2 and J usage is TRBJ2-7; 10 bases align to TRBD2. V lost 4 bases to trimming and J lost 3 bases; unmatched junction nucleotides: 6. CDR3 size: 15 residues. CDR1 SNHLY and CDR2 FYNNEI come from the germline V gene.

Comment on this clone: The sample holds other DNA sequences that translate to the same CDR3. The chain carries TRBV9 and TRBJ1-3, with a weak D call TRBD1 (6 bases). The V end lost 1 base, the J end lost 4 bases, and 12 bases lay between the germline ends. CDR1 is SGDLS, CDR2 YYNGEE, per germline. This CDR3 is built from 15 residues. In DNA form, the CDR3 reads TGTGCCAGCAGCGTAAGGGGACAAGGAGGAAACACCATATATTTT. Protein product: CASSVRGQGGNTIYF.

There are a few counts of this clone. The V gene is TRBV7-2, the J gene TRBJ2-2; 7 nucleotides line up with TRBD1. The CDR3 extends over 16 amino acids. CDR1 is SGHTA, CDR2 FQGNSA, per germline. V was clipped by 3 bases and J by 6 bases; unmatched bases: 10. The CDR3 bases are TGTGCCAGCAGCTTGTACGGCAGGGGGTCCTCCGGGGAGCTGTTTTTT. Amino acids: CASSLYGRGSSGELFF.

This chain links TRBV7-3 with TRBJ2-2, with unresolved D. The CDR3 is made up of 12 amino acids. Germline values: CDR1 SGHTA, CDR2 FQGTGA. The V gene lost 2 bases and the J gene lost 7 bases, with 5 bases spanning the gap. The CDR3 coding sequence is TGTGCCAGCAGCTTAGTACACGGGGAGCTGTTTTTT. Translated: CASSLVHGELFF. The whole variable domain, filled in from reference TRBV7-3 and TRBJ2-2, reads GAGVSQTPSNKVTEKGKYVELRCDPISGHTALYWYRQSLGQGPEFLIYFQGTGAADDSGLPNDRFFAVRPEGSVSTLKIQRTERGDSAVYLCASSLVHGELFFGEGSRLTVL.

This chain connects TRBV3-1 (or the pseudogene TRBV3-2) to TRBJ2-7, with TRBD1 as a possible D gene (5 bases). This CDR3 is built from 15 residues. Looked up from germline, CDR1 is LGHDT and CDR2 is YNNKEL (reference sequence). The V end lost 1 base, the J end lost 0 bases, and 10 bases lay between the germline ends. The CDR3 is CASSQAGISSYEQYF. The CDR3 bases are TGTGCCAGCAGCCAAGCAGGGATTAGCTCCTACGAGCAGTACTTC.

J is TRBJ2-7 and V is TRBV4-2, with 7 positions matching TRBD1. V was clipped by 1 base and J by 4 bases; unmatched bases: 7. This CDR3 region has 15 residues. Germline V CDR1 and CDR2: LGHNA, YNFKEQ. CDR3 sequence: CASSQVVEGAYEQYF. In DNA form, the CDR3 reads TGTGCCAGCAGCCAAGTTGTAGAGGGGGCATACGAGCAGTACTTC.

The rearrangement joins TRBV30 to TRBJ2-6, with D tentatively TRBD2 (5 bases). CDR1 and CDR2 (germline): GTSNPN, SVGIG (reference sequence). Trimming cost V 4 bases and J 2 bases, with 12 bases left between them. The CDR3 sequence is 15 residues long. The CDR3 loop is CAWNVEGPGANVLTF. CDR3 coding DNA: TGTGCCTGGAATGTAGAGGGCCCTGGGGCCAACGTCCTGACTTTC.

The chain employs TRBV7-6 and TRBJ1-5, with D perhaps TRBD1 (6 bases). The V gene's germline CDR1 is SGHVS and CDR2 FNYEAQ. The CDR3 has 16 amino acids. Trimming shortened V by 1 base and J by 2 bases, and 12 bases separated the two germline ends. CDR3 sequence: CASSLVAGAGNQPQHF. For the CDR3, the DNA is TGTGCCAGCAGCTTAGTCGCAGGGGCGGGCAATCAGCCCCAGCATTTT.

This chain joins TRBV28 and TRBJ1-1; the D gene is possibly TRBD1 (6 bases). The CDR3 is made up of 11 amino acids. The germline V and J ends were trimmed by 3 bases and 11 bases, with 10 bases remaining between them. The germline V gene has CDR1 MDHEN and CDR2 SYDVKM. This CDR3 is CASSFNQGAFF. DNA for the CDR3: TGTGCCAGCAGTTTCAATCAGGGGGCTTTCTTT.

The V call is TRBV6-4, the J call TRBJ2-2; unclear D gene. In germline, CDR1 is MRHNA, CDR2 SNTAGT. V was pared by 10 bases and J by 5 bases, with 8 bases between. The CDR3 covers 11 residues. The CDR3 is CANEKTGELFF. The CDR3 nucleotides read TGTGCCAACGAGAAAACCGGGGAGCTGTTTTTT.

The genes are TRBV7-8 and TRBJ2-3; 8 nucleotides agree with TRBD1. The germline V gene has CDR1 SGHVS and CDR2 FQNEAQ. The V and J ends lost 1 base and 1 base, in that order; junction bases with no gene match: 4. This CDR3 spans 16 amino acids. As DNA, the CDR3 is TGTGCCAGCAGCTTAGTCCCGACAGGGGGCACAGATACGCAGTATTTT. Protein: CASSLVPTGGTDTQYF.